A selection of T cell receptor beta chains follows, all from one sample in a study of PD-1 blockade in classical Hodgkin lymphoma. Only in-frame clones appear in the TCRdb table, and some are missing; sequencing was by immunoSEQ multiplex PCR. The sample includes roughly 2,900 clones, approximately 78% seen only once; the top ten take roughly 27%. The sequenced sample was CD8+ T cells from blood, obtained before the fourth cycle of nivolumab. These receptors were taken from a human donor with classical Hodgkin lymphoma. CDR3s leave out the opening cysteine and the closing phenylalanine or tryptophan. D genes are given only for firm matches.

V	J	D	CDR3
TRBV7-9	TRBJ2-3	TRBD2	ASTPTGTTALDTQY
TRBV2	TRBJ2-5	TRBD1	ASSEPRTGGETQY
TRBV19	TRBJ2-7	-	ASSGGIGGYYEQY
TRBV4-1	TRBJ2-3	-	ASSQGAGRGLFTDTQY
TRBV9	TRBJ2-5	TRBD2	ASSVGLAGGPGETQY
TRBV27	TRBJ2-3	-	ASSFIGFGGTDTQY
TRBV10-3	TRBJ2-3	-	AISKQAPYEADTQY
TRBV18	TRBJ2-1	TRBD2	ASSDKAGERNEQF
TRBV5-1	TRBJ2-4	-	ASSVHVPGDIQY
TRBV5-6	TRBJ2-5	TRBD1	ASSFRDRGLGETQY
TRBV11-2	TRBJ2-1	-	ASSLGSYNEQF